This TCR beta chain was found in a study of blood T cell repertoires in COVID-19. Donors in Cohort 3 who had recovered were those with two negative PCRs, healthcare professional clearance, or resolution of their symptoms. Per the original data handling: By means of reference gene primer amplification, nucleated cell counts were estimated. Repertoires were generated with immunoSEQ multiplex PCR, while TCRdb's copy carries only in-frame clones and drops some. That table is the source of V, J and clone size, and D and trimming were worked out from the DNA. Among more than 150,000 clones listed, more than 65% were seen once. This clone was seen a handful of times. The clonotype comes from a man over 45 who had recovered from COVID-19. The sequenced material came from PBMCs or T cells enriched from blood (not recorded which).

The CDR3 reads CASSDRGAGEKLFF. For the CDR3, the DNA is TGTGCCAGTTCCGACAGGGGGGCTGGGGAAAAACTGTTTTTT. The chain uses TRBV28 and TRBJ1-4; TRBD1 agrees at 9 bases. The CDR3 is made up of 14 amino acids. From germline, CDR1 is MDHEN and CDR2 SYDVKM. The V segment lost 9 bases and the J segment 8 bases; nucleotides outside the gene matches: 10.